Listed here are 8 T cell receptor beta chains from one sample, sequenced in a study of cytomegalovirus exposure and HLA in healthy donors. Profiled with immunoSEQ multiplex PCR; TCRdb holds only in-frame clones, not every one. Of under 150,000 clones in the sample, approximately 90% were seen once. The specimen was PBMCs. These receptors all stem from a woman aged 18-30 years in good health and CMV-seronegative.

The chain recombines TRBV4-1 with TRBJ2-7; no reliable D call. The germline CDR1 and CDR2 sequences are MGHRA and YSYEKL. The CDR3 totals 14 residues. The ends were cut back, 2 bases at V and 2 bases at J, with 10 bases in the middle. This CDR3 is CASSQSLGTYEQYF. CDR3 nucleotide sequence: TGCGCCAGCAGCCAAAGCCTAGGAACCTACGAGCAGTACTTC.

To note about this clone: Other DNA variants within this sample encode the same CDR3. This chain uses TRBV6-5 with TRBJ2-6; tentatively, D is TRBD2 (6 bases). V was pared by 0 bases and J by 2 bases, with 8 bases between. CDR3 length equals 16 residues. CDR1 and CDR2 from the germline V gene are MNHEY and SVGAGI. Here the CDR3 DNA reads TGTGCCAGCAGTTACTCGGGAGGAACTGGGGCCAACGTCCTGACTTTC. Residues: CASSYSGGTGANVLTF.

This clone was detected only a few times. The chain joins TRBV5-8 to TRBJ2-7, with D possibly matching TRBD2 (6 bases). The length of the CDR3 is 17 residues. The ends were cut back, 7 bases at V and 2 bases at J, with 25 bases in the middle. The germline gives CDR1 SGHTS, CDR2 YDEGEE. In DNA, the CDR3 is TGTGCCAGCCGCTGGCCCGGGACTCATGCAATCCCCTACGAGCAGTACTTC. Its protein product is CASRWPGTHAIPYEQYF.

The chain carries TRBV11-3 and TRBJ2-5; TRBD2 matches 12 bases. The V gene end was trimmed by 4 bases and the J gene end by 4 bases; junction bases not matched to a gene: 4. Germline values: CDR1 SGHNT, CDR2 YENEEA. The CDR3 has 15 amino acids. The CDR3 loop is CASSSPGLAGETQYF. In DNA form, the CDR3 reads TGTGCCAGCAGCTCACCGGGACTAGCGGGAGAGACCCAGTACTTC.

V usage is TRBV2 and J usage is TRBJ1-2; the D is unclear. Germline V gene lookup returns CDR1 SNHLY and CDR2 FYNNEI. The CDR3 totals 13 residues. Trimming stripped 11 bases from V and 8 bases from J, with 21 bases between. CDR3 DNA sequence: TGTGCCGGAAGCGGGAGCTCCCGAGGGGGCTACACCTTC. Residues: CAGSGSSRGGYTF.

This sequence joins TRBV28 and TRBJ2-4, with no clear D. This CDR3 is built from 13 residues. CDR1 and CDR2 (germline): MDHEN, SYDVKM. V was shortened by 2 bases and J by 9 bases, with 11 bases between the two germline ends. This CDR3 is CASSLLGLGIQYF. DNA for the CDR3: TGTGCCAGCAGTTTACTAGGATTGGGCATTCAGTACTTC.

This chain uses TRBV2 with TRBJ2-7; 7 bases line up with TRBD1. The germline CDR1 and CDR2 sequences are SNHLY and FYNNEI. J lost 6 bases, V lost 6 bases, and 11 bases had no gene match. The CDR3 contains 14 residues. The CDR3 sequence is CASRGQATTGEQYF. In DNA, the CDR3 is TGTGCCAGCAGAGGACAGGCCACCACGGGCGAGCAGTACTTC. Drawing the rest from reference TRBV2 and TRBJ2-7, the complete variable domain is EPEVTQTPSHQVTQMGQEVILRCVPISNHLYFYWYRQILGQKVEFLVSFYNNEISEKSEIFDDQFSVERPDGSNFTLKIRSTKLEDSAMYFCASRGQATTGEQYFGPGTRLTVT.

The chain links TRBV4-2 to TRBJ2-3; 7 bases fit TRBD2. The CDR3 is 17 amino acids. The germline V gene has CDR1 LGHNA and CDR2 YNFKEQ. The V gene end was trimmed by 2 bases and the J gene end by 0 bases; junction bases not matched to a gene: 8. DNA of the CDR3: TGTGCCAGCAGCCAAAACAGCGGACTAGTCAGCACAGATACGCAGTATTTT. This encodes CASSQNSGLVSTDTQYF.